The entry below gives a single T cell receptor beta chain sequence along with its context. Its antigen is unidentified. The donor cohort consisted entirely of Caucasian adults residing in Nashville, Tennessee. This specimen belongs to a study of shared clonotypes between healthy human individuals. Overall study findings and caveats: Richness estimates generally favored naive over memory subsets. A limitation of the genetic and exposure-history diversity represented arose from few donors.

The CDR3 totals 16 residues. V dropped 1 base and J dropped 1 base, with 13 bases sitting between them. The germline V gene has CDR1 KGHSH and CDR2 LQKENI. Original processing notes: Junction-only sequences without quality scores came from ImmunoSEQ, so filtering differed. Using immunoSEQ multiplex PCR, the repertoire was profiled, and TCRdb retains in-frame clones only, with some absent. V and J calls and clone size are as listed in that table; D and trimming were resolved from the DNA. The sample includes roughly 2.2 million clones, just under 95% of them seen just once. The receptor's source is a man between 18 and 35 years old in good health. Some clones in this sample may be carry-over from other donors' samples. V is TRBV18 and J is TRBJ1-1; tentative D call: TRBD1 (6 bases). The material sequenced was naive CD4+ T cells from PBMCs. As for subset: CD45RA+ positively selected. Written as DNA, the CDR3 is TGTGCCAGCTCACCACTTCTCTTGGGGGCGAACACTGAAGCTTTCTTT. Translated: CASSPLLLGANTEAFF.